These 22 T cell receptor beta chains came from one sample sequenced in a study of T-cell memory formation after mild COVID-19. TCRdb fed the 5' RACE reads into MiXCR, producing one record per CDR3 protein. This repertoire shows 100,000 to 120,000 distinct CDR3 sequences, 18% found once; its top ten account for less than 6.5%. The sequencing input was PBMCs or a T cell subset sorted from them (not recorded which). Receptors originate from a man between 18 and 35 years old who had mild COVID-19 (a few samples of this study predate the infection). Cell type and time point are not known.

The sample holds a few counts of this clonotype. The V gene is TRBV5-5, the J gene TRBJ1-4, with no clear D. Germline CDR1 is SGHKS and CDR2 is YYEKEE (reference sequence). CDR3 size: 14 residues. Trimming took 2 bases from V and 4 from J, leaving 9 bases between them. The CDR3 nucleotides are TGTGCCAGCAGCTTCAGGAGTTATAATGAAAAACTGTTTTTT. This translates into CASSFRSYNEKLFF.

The gene calls are TRBV5-1 and TRBJ1-2; D unresolved. Germline V gene lookup returns CDR1 SGHRS and CDR2 YFSETQ. CDR3 length: 15 residues. V gave up 0 bases and J gave up 3 bases, with 12 bases separating them. The CDR3 here is CASSLGSGSHYGYTF. The CDR3 DNA reads TGCGCCAGCAGCTTGGGTTCCGGGTCTCACTATGGCTACACCTTC.

The table lists this clonotype with a few counts. This chain joins TRBV15 and TRBJ2-5, with 10 bases lining up with TRBD2. The CDR3 contains 16 residues. V shed 1 base and J 8 bases; nucleotides not matched to a gene: 10. Germline V CDR1 and CDR2: LNHNV, YYDKDF (reference sequence). This CDR3 reads CATSRGSSGGPGTQYF. DNA of the CDR3: TGTGCCACCAGCAGAGGTAGTAGCGGGGGGCCCGGTACCCAGTACTTC.

This clonotype has only a few counts. The chain uses TRBV29-1 and TRBJ2-5; perhaps TRBD1 as D (7 bases). The ends were cut back, 4 bases at V and 4 bases at J, with 13 bases in the middle. The V gene's germline CDR1 is SQVTM and CDR2 ANQGSEA. The CDR3 is 13 amino acids. The CDR3 reads CSVVTRGVETQYF. The CDR3 nucleotides read TGCAGCGTTGTAACCAGGGGGGTAGAGACCCAGTACTTC.

The chain joins TRBV5-6 to TRBJ2-7, with TRBD1 as a possible D gene (6 bases). This CDR3 comprises 12 residues. V was clipped by 4 bases and J by 10 bases, with 15 bases between them. Germline-derived CDR1 and CDR2 are SGHDT and YYEEEE. The CDR3 sequence: CASSVVPGVQYV. The CDR3 nucleotides are TGTGCCAGCAGCGTGGTCCCAGGGGTTCAGTACGTC.

This clonotype appeared a few times. The genes are TRBV7-9 and TRBJ2-7; the match to TRBD2 covers 8 bases. Per the germline V gene, CDR1 is SEHNR and CDR2 is FQNEAQ (reference sequence). This CDR3 comprises 14 residues. V shed 3 bases, J shed 0 bases, and the junction held 1 base outside the gene matches. CDR3 loop: CASSFGGGSYEQYV. The CDR3, as DNA: TGTGCCAGCAGCTTCGGGGGGGGCTCCTACGAGCAGTACGTC.

The chain has TRBV20-1 and TRBJ1-5; 10 bases are a match to TRBD1. The CDR3 extends over 13 amino acids. V was pared by 6 bases and J by 5 bases, with 4 bases of the junction left unmatched. The germline CDR1 and CDR2 sequences are DFQATT and SNEGSKA (reference sequence). The CDR3 loop is CSARQGAYQPQHF. CDR3 nucleotide sequence: TGCAGTGCCAGACAGGGGGCGTATCAGCCCCAGCATTTT.

This clonotype was detected a few times. This chain's CDR3 is CASSYSRGYFYTF. DNA of the CDR3: TGTGCCAGCAGTTACTCGAGGGGGTACTTCTACACCTTC. The chain uses TRBV6-5 and TRBJ1-2; tentative D call: TRBD1 (6 bases). In germline, CDR1 is MNHEY, CDR2 SVGAGI. CDR3 length equals 13 residues. Trimming took 0 bases from V and 10 from J, leaving 12 bases between them.

V is TRBV29-1 and J is TRBJ1-2; D uncertain. V was pared by 6 bases and J by 6 bases, with 8 bases between. This CDR3 has 10 amino acids. The germline CDR1 and CDR2 sequences are SQVTM and ANQGSEA. CDR3 sequence (DNA): TGCAGCGTCGACCGGCATGGCTACACCTTC. Translated: CSVDRHGYTF.

This clonotype was seen only a few times. The rearrangement links TRBV12-3 or TRBV12-4 to TRBJ1-4, with D uncertain. Deletions cut 1 base from V and 6 bases from J, with 9 bases between. This CDR3 comprises 14 residues. Written as DNA, the CDR3 is TGTGCCAGCAGTTTAGATGAAGGCGATGAAAAACTGTTTTTT. This translates into CASSLDEGDEKLFF.

This clonotype was seen only a few times. As DNA, the CDR3 is TGCAGCGTGAGGGAGACAGGGGACGGGGCCAACGTCCTGACTTTC. It codes for CSVRETGDGANVLTF. V and J are TRBV29-1 and TRBJ2-6, with 8 bases matching TRBD1. The length of the CDR3 is 15 residues. V shed 6 bases and J 4 bases; nucleotides not matched to a gene: 8. Germline V gene data show CDR1 as SQVTM and CDR2 as ANQGSEA.

This chain joins TRBV7-8 and TRBJ2-1; 7 bases agree with TRBD2. Looked up from germline, CDR1 is SGHVS and CDR2 is FQNEAQ. Trimming at V came to 5 bases and at J to 3 bases, leaving 10 bases not matched to a gene. This CDR3 is 16 amino acids long. This CDR3 reads CASSPRTGGGYNEQFF. CDR3 bases: TGTGCCAGCAGCCCCCGGACTGGCGGGGGCTACAATGAGCAGTTCTTC.

This clonotype was seen more than once but under ten times. This chain's CDR3 is CASSLGRTSNIQYF. DNA for the CDR3: TGTGCCAGCAGCTTAGGTCGGACTTCTAACATTCAGTACTTC. This sequence joins TRBV7-8 and TRBJ2-4; possible D gene TRBD2, 5 bases. Between the trimmed V and J ends, which lost 1 base and 7 bases, there was a span of 11 bases. The CDR3 runs to 14 residues. From germline, CDR1 is SGHVS and CDR2 FQNEAQ. The full variable domain, with the rest looked up from reference TRBV7-8 and TRBJ2-4, is GAGVSQSPRYKVAKRGQDVALRCDPISGHVSLFWYQQALGQGPEFLTYFQNEAQLDKSGLPSDRFFAERPEGSVSTLKIQRTQQEDSAVYLCASSLGRTSNIQYFGAGTRLSVL.

This clonotype was observed many times. The CDR3 sequence: CSVGVGRADTQYF. Here the CDR3 DNA reads TGCAGCGTTGGAGTCGGGCGCGCAGATACGCAGTATTTT. The V call is TRBV29-1, the J call TRBJ2-3, with D unclear. V was trimmed by 4 bases and J by 4 bases, leaving 12 bases between them. The CDR3 length is 13 residues. Per germline, CDR1 SQVTM and CDR2 ANQGSEA.

About this clonotype: The junction does not match germline at one end; this may be a read error. This rearrangement joins TRBV7-7 to TRBJ2-5; 7 bases line up with TRBD2. The CDR3 covers 15 residues. Germline V CDR1 and CDR2: SSHAT, FNYEAQ (reference sequence). As DNA, the CDR3 is TGTGCTAGCAGCCAAGGCAGCGGGAACCAAGAGACCCAGTACTTC. This translates into CASSQGSGNQETQYF.

The V and J genes are TRBV13 and TRBJ2-1; 8 bases agree with TRBD2. The CDR3 is made up of 14 amino acids. CDR1 and CDR2 (germline): PRHDT, FYEKMQ (reference sequence). Germline trimming cut 5 bases from V and 2 bases from J; bases unmatched to any gene: 2. This CDR3 is CASSRGRPYNEQFF. The CDR3 DNA is TGTGCCAGCAGCCGCGGGAGGCCCTACAATGAGCAGTTCTTC. The variable domain in full, with the rest retrieved from reference TRBV13 and TRBJ2-1, is AAGVIQSPRHLIKEKRETATLKCYPIPRHDTVYWYQQGPGQDPQFLISFYEKMQSDKGSIPDRFSAQQFSDYHSELNMSSLELGDSALYFCASSRGRPYNEQFFGPGTRLTVL.

The chain is built from TRBV12-3 or TRBV12-4 and TRBJ1-1, with TRBD1 as a possible D gene (6 bases). V was trimmed by 2 bases and J by 5 bases, leaving 12 bases between them. The CDR3 has 14 amino acids. CDR3 nucleotides: TGTGCCAGCAGTTTATGGCAGGGGAGAACTGAAGCTTTCTTT. This gives the protein CASSLWQGRTEAFF.

The J gene is TRBJ1-1, the V gene TRBV5-1; D is unclear. The V end was cut by 4 bases, the J end by 1 base, with 11 bases between. The CDR3 covers 14 residues. CDR1 SGHRS and CDR2 YFSETQ come from the germline V gene. CDR3 DNA: TGCGCCAGCAGCCTAAATTGGGGGAACACTGAAGCTTTCTTT. Its translation is CASSLNWGNTEAFF.

The table lists this clonotype with a few counts. This chain joins TRBV7-2 and TRBJ2-1; 12 bases match TRBD2. CDR1 and CDR2 (germline): SGHTA, FQGNSA. This CDR3 is 18 amino acids long. The J segment lost 6 bases and the V segment lost 2 bases, leaving 11 bases of the junction unmatched. The CDR3 loop reads CASSLFPAASGGANEQFF. The CDR3 nucleotides read TGTGCCAGCAGCTTATTCCCAGCCGCTAGCGGGGGGGCCAATGAGCAGTTCTTC.

This clonotype was detected only a few times. The chain carries TRBV7-8 and TRBJ1-4; D gene ambiguous. CDR3 length: 14 amino acids. Germline CDR1 is SGHVS and CDR2 is FQNEAQ. V was shortened by 4 bases and J by 8 bases, with 14 bases between the two germline ends. CDR3 loop: CASSSRSIGEKLFF. The CDR3 DNA follows: TGTGCCAGCAGCTCGAGGAGCATTGGAGAAAAACTGTTTTTT.

In its sample, this clonotype was seen a few times. This chain links TRBV6-5 with TRBJ2-6, with D hard to call. From germline, CDR1 is MNHEY and CDR2 SVGAGI. V lost 5 bases and J lost 0, with 8 bases in between. The CDR3 has 15 residues. The CDR3 DNA is TGTGCCAGCAGTCAGTTTAGCTCTGGGGCCAACGTCCTGACTTTC. Amino acids: CASSQFSSGANVLTF.

J is TRBJ1-2 and V is TRBV29-1; 7 bases fit TRBD1. The CDR3 extends over 13 amino acids. Germline V CDR1 and CDR2: SQVTM, ANQGSEA. The ends lost 6 bases at V and 2 bases at J; junction bases unmatched: 6. The CDR3 here is CSVGTTGNYGYTF. The DNA of the CDR3 is TGCAGCGTGGGAACGACAGGGAACTATGGCTACACCTTC.